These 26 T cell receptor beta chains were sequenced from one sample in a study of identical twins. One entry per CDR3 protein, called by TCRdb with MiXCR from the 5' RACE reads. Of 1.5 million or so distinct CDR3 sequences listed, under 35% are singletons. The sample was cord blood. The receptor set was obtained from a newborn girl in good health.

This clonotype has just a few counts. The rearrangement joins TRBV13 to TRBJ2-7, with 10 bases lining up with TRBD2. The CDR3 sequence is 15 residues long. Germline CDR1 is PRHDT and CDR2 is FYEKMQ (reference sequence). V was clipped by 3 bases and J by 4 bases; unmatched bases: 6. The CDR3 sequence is CASSFPSGGRYEQYF. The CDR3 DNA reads TGTGCCAGCAGCTTTCCTAGCGGGGGTAGGTACGAGCAGTACTTC. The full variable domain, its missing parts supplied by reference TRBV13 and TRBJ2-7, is AAGVIQSPRHLIKEKRETATLKCYPIPRHDTVYWYQQGPGQDPQFLISFYEKMQSDKGSIPDRFSAQQFSDYHSELNMSSLELGDSALYFCASSFPSGGRYEQYFGPGTRLTVT.

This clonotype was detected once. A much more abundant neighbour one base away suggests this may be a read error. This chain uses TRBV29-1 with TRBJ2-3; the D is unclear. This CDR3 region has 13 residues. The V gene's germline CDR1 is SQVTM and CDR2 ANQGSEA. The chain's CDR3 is CTIGWGSTDAQYF. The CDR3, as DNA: TGCACCATTGGATGGGGAAGCACAGATGCGCAGTATTTT.

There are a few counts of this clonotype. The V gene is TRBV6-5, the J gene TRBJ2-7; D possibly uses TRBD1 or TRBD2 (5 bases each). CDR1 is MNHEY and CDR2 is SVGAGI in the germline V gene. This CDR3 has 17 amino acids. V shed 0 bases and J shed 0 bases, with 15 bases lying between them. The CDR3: CASSYSIRPGPSYEQYF. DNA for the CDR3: TGTGCCAGCAGTTACTCGATAAGGCCGGGACCCTCCTACGAGCAGTACTTC.

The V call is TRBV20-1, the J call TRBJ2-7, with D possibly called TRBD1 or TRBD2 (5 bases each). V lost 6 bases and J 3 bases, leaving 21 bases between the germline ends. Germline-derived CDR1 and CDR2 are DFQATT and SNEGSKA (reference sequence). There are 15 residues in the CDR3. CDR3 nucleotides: TGCAGTGCCATCTCTGGGGGAAAACTACTCTACGAGCAGTACTTC. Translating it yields CSAISGGKLLYEQYF.

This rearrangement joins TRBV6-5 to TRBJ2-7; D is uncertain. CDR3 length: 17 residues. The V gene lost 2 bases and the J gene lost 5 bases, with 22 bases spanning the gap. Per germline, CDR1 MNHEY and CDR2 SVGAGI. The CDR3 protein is CASSYRLPKAEGHEQYF. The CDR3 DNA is TGTGCCAGCAGTTACCGCCTACCGAAAGCAGAAGGCCACGAGCAGTACTTC.

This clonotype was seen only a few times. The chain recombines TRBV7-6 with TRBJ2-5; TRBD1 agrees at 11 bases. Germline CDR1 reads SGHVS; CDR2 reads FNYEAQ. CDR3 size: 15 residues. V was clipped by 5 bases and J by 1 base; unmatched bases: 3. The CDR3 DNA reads TGTGCCAGCAGCGGAGGGACAGGGGGCCAAGAGACCCAGTACTTC. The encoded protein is CASSGGTGGQETQYF. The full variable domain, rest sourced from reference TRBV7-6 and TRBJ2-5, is GAGVSQSPRYKVTKRGQDVALRCDPISGHVSLYWYRQALGQGPEFLTYFNYEAQQDKSGLPNDRFSAERPEGSISTLTIQRTEQRDSAMYRCASSGGTGGQETQYFGPGTRLLVL.

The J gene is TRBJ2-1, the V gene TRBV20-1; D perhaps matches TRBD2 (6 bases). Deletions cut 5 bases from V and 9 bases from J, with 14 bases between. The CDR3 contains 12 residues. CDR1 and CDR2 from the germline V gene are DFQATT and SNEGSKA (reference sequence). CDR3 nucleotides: TGCAGTGCTGCCCCTGGGGGGAGTGAGCAGTTCTTC. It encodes CSAAPGGSEQFF.

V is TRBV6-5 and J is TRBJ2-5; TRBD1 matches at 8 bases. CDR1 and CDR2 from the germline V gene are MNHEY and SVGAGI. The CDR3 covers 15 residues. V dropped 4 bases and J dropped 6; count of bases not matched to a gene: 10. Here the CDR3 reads CASSSKKRTGKTQYF. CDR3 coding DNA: TGTGCCAGCAGTTCAAAAAAACGGACAGGGAAGACCCAGTACTTC.

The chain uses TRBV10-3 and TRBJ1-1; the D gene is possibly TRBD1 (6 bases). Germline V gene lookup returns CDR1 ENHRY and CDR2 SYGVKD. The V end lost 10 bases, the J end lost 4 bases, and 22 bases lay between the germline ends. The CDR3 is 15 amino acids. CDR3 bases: TGTGCCACCGCCAACACACAGGGTGTGGTCACTGAAGCTTTCTTT. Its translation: CATANTQGVVTEAFF.

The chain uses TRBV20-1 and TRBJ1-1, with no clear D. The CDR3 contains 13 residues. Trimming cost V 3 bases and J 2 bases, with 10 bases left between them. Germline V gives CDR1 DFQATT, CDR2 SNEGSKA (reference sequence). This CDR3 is CSARDGSNTEAFF. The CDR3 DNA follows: TGCAGTGCTAGGGACGGGAGTAACACTGAAGCTTTCTTT.

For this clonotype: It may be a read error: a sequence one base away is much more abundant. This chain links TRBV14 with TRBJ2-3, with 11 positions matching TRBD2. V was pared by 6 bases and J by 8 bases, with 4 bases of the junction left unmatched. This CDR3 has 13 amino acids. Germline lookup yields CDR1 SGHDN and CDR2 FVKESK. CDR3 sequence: CASSLLAGVTQYF. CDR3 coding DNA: TGTGCCAGCAGTCTACTAGCGGGAGTTACGCAGTATTTT.

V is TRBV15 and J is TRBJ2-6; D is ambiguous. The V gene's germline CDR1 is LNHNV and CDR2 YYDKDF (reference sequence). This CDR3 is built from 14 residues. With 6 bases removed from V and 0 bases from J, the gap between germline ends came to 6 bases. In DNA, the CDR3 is TGTGCCACCAGGTATAGCTCTGGGGCCAACGTCCTGACTTTC. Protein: CATRYSSGANVLTF. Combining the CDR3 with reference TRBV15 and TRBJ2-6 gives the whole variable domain DAMVIQNPRYQVTQFGKPVTLSCSQTLNHNVMYWYQQKSSQAPKLLFHYYDKDFNNEADTPDNFQSRRPNTSFCFLDIRSPGLGDTAMYLCATRYSSGANVLTFGAGSRLTVL.

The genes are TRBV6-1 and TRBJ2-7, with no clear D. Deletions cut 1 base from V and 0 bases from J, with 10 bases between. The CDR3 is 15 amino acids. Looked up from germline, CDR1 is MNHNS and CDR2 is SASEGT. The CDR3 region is CASSEGGSYSYEQYF. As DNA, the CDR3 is TGTGCCAGCAGTGAAGGTGGCAGCTACTCCTACGAGCAGTACTTC.

The CDR3 bases are TGCAGTGCTAGAGACCTAGCGAGGAAGTACGAGCAGTACTTC. Protein: CSARDLARKYEQYF. J is TRBJ2-5 and V is TRBV20-1, with D possibly TRBD2 on 6 matching bases. The DNA matches TRBJ2-7 better at its end, which makes the J call doubtful. Germline CDR1 reads DFQATT; CDR2 reads SNEGSKA (reference sequence). This CDR3 is 14 amino acids long.

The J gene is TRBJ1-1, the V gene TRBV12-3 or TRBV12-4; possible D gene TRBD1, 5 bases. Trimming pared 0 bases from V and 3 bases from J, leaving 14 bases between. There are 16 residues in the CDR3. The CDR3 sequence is CASSLAHLGGDTEAFF. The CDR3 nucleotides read TGTGCCAGCAGTTTAGCCCACCTGGGGGGGGACACTGAAGCTTTCTTT.

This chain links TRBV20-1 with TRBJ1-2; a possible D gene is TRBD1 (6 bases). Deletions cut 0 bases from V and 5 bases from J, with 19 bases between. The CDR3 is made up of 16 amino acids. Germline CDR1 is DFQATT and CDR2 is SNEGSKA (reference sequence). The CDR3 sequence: CSAREGGPLLKYGYTF. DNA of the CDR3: TGCAGTGCTAGAGAAGGGGGGCCCCTACTAAAATATGGCTACACCTTC.

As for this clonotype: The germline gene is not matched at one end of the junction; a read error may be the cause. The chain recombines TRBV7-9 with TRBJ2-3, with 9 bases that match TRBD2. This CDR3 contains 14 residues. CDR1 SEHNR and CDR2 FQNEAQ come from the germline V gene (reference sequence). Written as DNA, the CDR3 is TGTGCCAGCAGCATAGCGGGAGTTGCAGATACGCAGTATTTT. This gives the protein CASSIAGVADTQYF.

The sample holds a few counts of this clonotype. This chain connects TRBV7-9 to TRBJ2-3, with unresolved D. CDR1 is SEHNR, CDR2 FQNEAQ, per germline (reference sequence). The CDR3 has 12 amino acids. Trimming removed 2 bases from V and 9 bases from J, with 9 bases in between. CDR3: CASSLKTNTQYF. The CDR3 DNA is TGTGCCAGCAGCTTAAAGACAAACACGCAGTATTTT.

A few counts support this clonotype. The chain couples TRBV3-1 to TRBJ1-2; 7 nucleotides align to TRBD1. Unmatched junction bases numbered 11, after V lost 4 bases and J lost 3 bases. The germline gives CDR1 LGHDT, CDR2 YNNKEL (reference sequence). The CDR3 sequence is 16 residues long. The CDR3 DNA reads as TGTGCCAGCAGCCCCCGGACAGGTCCGGGTTACTATGGCTACACCTTC. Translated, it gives CASSPRTGPGYYGYTF.

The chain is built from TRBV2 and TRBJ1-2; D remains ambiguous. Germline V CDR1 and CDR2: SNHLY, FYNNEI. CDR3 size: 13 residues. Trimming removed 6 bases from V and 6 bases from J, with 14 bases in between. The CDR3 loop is CASRGLDRNGYTF. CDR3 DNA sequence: TGTGCCAGCAGGGGTTTGGACCGGAATGGCTACACCTTC.

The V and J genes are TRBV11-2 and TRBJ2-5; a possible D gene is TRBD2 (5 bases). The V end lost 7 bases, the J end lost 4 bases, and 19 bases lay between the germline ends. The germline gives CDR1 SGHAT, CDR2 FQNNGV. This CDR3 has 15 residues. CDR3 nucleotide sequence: TGTGCCAGCAACCTTCGAGCGGACCGCCGAGAGACCCAGTACTTC. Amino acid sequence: CASNLRADRRETQYF. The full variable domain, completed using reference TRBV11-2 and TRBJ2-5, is EAGVAQSPRYKIIEKRQSVAFWCNPISGHATLYWYQQILGQGPKLLIQFQNNGVVDDSQLPKDRFSAERLKGVDSTLKIQPAKLEDSAVYLCASNLRADRRETQYFGPGTRLLVL.

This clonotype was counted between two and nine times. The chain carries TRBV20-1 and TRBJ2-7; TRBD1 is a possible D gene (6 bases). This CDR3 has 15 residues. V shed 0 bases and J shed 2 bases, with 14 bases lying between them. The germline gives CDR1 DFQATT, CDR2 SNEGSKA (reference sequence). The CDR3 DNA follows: TGCAGTGCTAGAGATTTGGCAGGGGTAGCCTACGAGCAGTACTTC. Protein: CSARDLAGVAYEQYF.

CDR3 nucleotide sequence: TGTGCCAGCAGCTTAGAGCTATGGGATTATGGCTACACCTTC. Translating gives CASSLELWDYGYTF. V gene TRBV7-2 combines with J gene TRBJ1-2; D gene ambiguous. This CDR3 has 14 residues. V gave up 1 base and J gave up 5 bases, with 11 bases separating them. From germline, CDR1 is SGHTA and CDR2 FQGNSA.

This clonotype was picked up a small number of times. CDR3 coding DNA: TGTGCCACCAGTGATTTACCACTAGCGGGAGGTCATGGGGAGCAGTTCTTC. It is translated as CATSDLPLAGGHGEQFF. V usage is TRBV24-1 and J usage is TRBJ2-1; 12 bases fit TRBD2. V lost 1 base and J lost 10; bases outside the gene matches: 10. Germline CDR1 reads KGHDR; CDR2 reads SFDVKD. The CDR3 totals 17 residues.

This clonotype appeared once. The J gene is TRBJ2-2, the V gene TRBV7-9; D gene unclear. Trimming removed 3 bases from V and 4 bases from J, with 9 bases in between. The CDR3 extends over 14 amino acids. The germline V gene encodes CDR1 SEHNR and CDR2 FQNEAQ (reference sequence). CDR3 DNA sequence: TGTGCCAGCAGCTTTCTCCGCTTCACCGGGGAGCTGTTTTTT. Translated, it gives CASSFLRFTGELFF.

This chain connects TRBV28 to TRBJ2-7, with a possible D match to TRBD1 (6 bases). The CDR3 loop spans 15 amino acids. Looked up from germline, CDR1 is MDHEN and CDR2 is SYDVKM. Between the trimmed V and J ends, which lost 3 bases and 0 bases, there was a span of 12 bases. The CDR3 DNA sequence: TGTGCCAGCAGTTTTAGGCGGACAGCCTCCTACGAGCAGTACTTC. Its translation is CASSFRRTASYEQYF. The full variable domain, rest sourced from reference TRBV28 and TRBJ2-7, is DVKVTQSSRYLVKRTGEKVFLECVQDMDHENMFWYRQDPGLGLRLIYFSYDVKMKEKGDIPEGYSVSREKKERFSLILESASTNQTSMYLCASSFRRTASYEQYFGPGTRLTVT.